This T cell receptor beta chain was documented in a study of cytomegalovirus exposure and HLA in healthy donors. The study's findings and limits: Sequencing probably produced one cluster of sequence variants that were highly shared. Rarity characterized most TCR sequences, yet some public TCRs appeared in many donors. The authors enumerated roughly 160 TCR beta chains as linked to cytomegalovirus.

V lost 4 bases and J lost 2; bases outside the gene matches: 11. The CDR3 runs 16 residues. In germline, CDR1 is MNHEY, CDR2 SVGAGI. Note on this clone: The antigen is unknown.

Primers included in the PCR were 60 Vbeta and 13 Jbeta primers. Using immunoSEQ multiplex PCR, the repertoire was profiled, and TCRdb retains in-frame clones only, with some absent. The sample lists around 92,000 clones; about 70% were seen once. The chain combines TRBV6-5 with TRBJ2-7, with 7 bases aligning to TRBD1. The sequenced sample consisted of PBMCs. The origin of this receptor is a female donor in good health and CMV-seropositive. The CDR3 region is CASSSVGGRSPYEQYF. DNA of the CDR3: TGTGCCAGCAGTTCCGTAGGGGGCAGGAGTCCCTACGAGCAGTACTTC.